These 21 T cell receptor beta chains originate from one sample sequenced in a study of cytomegalovirus exposure and HLA in healthy donors. This PCR relied on a set of 60 Vbeta primers and 13 Jbeta primers. This table comes from immunoSEQ multiplex PCR, and its TCRdb copy is limited to in-frame clones, with some not included. The top ten hold roughly 0.76% of the sample, which has around 110,000 clones, around 70% seen once. Material: PBMCs. The receptors originated from a boy between 10 and 17 years old in good health and CMV-seronegative.

The CDR3, as DNA: TGTGCTAGTGGTTTGGTTATCGGTGGCGGGAGCTCCTACGAGCAGTACTTC. It translates to CASGLVIGGGSSYEQYF. V usage is TRBV12-5 and J usage is TRBJ2-7, with 7 positions matching TRBD2. CDR1 is LGHNT and CDR2 is FRNRAP in the germline V gene. This CDR3 contains 17 residues. The V and J ends lost 0 bases and 0 bases, in that order; junction bases with no gene match: 8.

In its sample, this clone was seen once. The V gene is TRBV5-4, the J gene TRBJ1-4; D might be TRBD1 (6 bases). The V gene's germline CDR1 is SGHNT and CDR2 YYREEE (reference sequence). Trimming pared 4 bases from V and 7 bases from J, leaving 14 bases between. The CDR3 has 14 amino acids. CDR3 region: CASSPQGIGEKLFF. In DNA, the CDR3 is TGTGCCAGCAGCCCCCAGGGGATTGGTGAAAAACTGTTTTTT.

As DNA, the CDR3 is TGTGCCAGTAGTATAGATGTGGGGCTGGACACTGAAGCTTTCTTT. Its protein product is CASSIDVGLDTEAFF. V gene TRBV19 combines with J gene TRBJ1-1; maybe TRBD1 (5 bases). V lost 0 bases to trimming and J lost 3 bases, with 11 bases between them. CDR3 length: 15 amino acids. CDR1 and CDR2 from the germline V gene are LNHDA and SQIVND (reference sequence).

The gene calls are TRBV5-6 and TRBJ1-1, with 12 bases aligning to TRBD1. Germline V gene sequence: CDR1 SGHDT, CDR2 YYEEEE. After removal of 3 bases from V and 10 bases from J, the junction contained 7 bases not matched to a gene. The length of the CDR3 is 14 residues. The CDR3 DNA is TGTGCCAGCAGCTCGGGACAGGGGGCCTTCCGAGCTTTCTTT. Its translation: CASSSGQGAFRAFF.

This clone has a handful of counts. The chain links TRBV5-6 to TRBJ2-7, with a possible D match to TRBD2 (5 bases). The germline V gene has CDR1 SGHDT and CDR2 YYEEEE. This CDR3 contains 14 residues. Trimming took off 2 bases at V and 5 bases at J, with 14 bases between the two ends. CDR3 sequence: CASSFTRAPDEQYF. CDR3 sequence (DNA): TGTGCCAGCAGCTTCACTAGGGCTCCGGACGAGCAGTACTTC. Complete variable domain (other parts from reference TRBV5-6 and TRBJ2-7): DAGVTQSPTHLIKTRGQQVTLRCSPKSGHDTVSWYQQALGQGPQFIFQYYEEEERQRGNFPDRFSGHQFPNYSSELNVNALLLGDSALYLCASSFTRAPDEQYFGPGTRLTVT.

This clone was seen just once. The chain recombines TRBV11-3 with TRBJ2-3; 8 bases are a match to TRBD2. J gave up 2 bases and V 7 bases, and 8 bases lay outside the gene matches. There are 15 residues in the CDR3. CDR1 is SGHNT, CDR2 YENEEA, per germline. The CDR3, as DNA: TGTGCCAGCACCCCCCCACTAGCGGACACAGATACGCAGTATTTT. It is translated as CASTPPLADTDTQYF.

The CDR3 DNA reads TGTGCCAGCAGTTTCTCGAGAGGCGAGCAGTACTTC. It yields the protein CASSFSRGEQYF. V is TRBV27 and J is TRBJ2-7, with unresolved D. Trimming stripped 3 bases from V and 6 bases from J, with 9 bases between. The CDR3 loop spans 12 amino acids. The V gene's germline CDR1 is MNHEY and CDR2 SMNVEV (reference sequence).

This clone was found a few times. V gene TRBV4-1 combines with J gene TRBJ2-7; 12 bases match TRBD2. The CDR3 extends over 15 amino acids. Trimming removed 6 bases from V and 3 bases from J; junction bases left unmatched: 6. In germline, CDR1 is MGHRA, CDR2 YSYEKL. Here the CDR3 reads CASRPGLAGNYEQYF. Written as DNA, the CDR3 is TGCGCCAGCAGACCCGGACTAGCGGGAAACTACGAGCAGTACTTC.

This clone was detected only a few times. V gene TRBV27 combines with J gene TRBJ1-4, with no clear D. Trimming pared 8 bases from V and 2 bases from J, leaving 12 bases between. In germline, CDR1 is MNHEY, CDR2 SMNVEV (reference sequence). The CDR3 sequence is 14 residues long. CDR3 residues: CASGEGSTNEKLFF. DNA of the CDR3: TGTGCCAGCGGGGAGGGTAGCACTAATGAAAAACTGTTTTTT.

The rearrangement joins TRBV9 to TRBJ2-1, with TRBD1 matching 8 bases. This CDR3 comprises 14 residues. Germline V CDR1 and CDR2: SGDLS, YYNGEE. The V segment lost 0 bases and the J segment 10 bases; nucleotides outside the gene matches: 6. The CDR3 region is CASSVGGQGREQFF. In DNA, the CDR3 is TGTGCCAGCAGCGTAGGTGGACAGGGCCGAGAGCAGTTCTTC.

This clone was seen more than once but under ten times. This chain connects TRBV28 to TRBJ2-7; TRBD2 matches at 11 bases. The germline V gene encodes CDR1 MDHEN and CDR2 SYDVKM. V was clipped by 2 bases and J by 0 bases; unmatched bases: 6. This CDR3 comprises 17 residues. The chain's CDR3 is CASSLRLAGGLSYEQYF. The DNA of the CDR3 is TGTGCCAGCAGTTTAAGGCTAGCGGGGGGACTCTCCTACGAGCAGTACTTC.

The V gene is TRBV27, the J gene TRBJ1-1; D perhaps matches TRBD1 (6 bases). The CDR3 has 15 residues. Trimming shortened V by 5 bases and J by 4 bases, and 17 bases separated the two germline ends. Per the germline V gene, CDR1 is MNHEY and CDR2 is SMNVEV (reference sequence). CDR3 nucleotide sequence: TGTGCCAGCAGTACATACAGGGAATCTAGCACTGAAGCTTTCTTT. It is translated as CASSTYRESSTEAFF.

This chain links TRBV5-1 with TRBJ1-1, with D hard to call. CDR1 is SGHRS, CDR2 YFSETQ, per germline. There are 13 residues in the CDR3. V was shortened by 4 bases and J by 1 base, with 8 bases between the two germline ends. DNA for the CDR3: TGCGCCAGCAGCCTTACAGCGAACACTGAAGCTTTCTTT. Encoded protein: CASSLTANTEAFF.

The V call is TRBV6-5, the J call TRBJ2-7, with 8 bases that match TRBD1. There are 15 residues in the CDR3. CDR1 MNHEY and CDR2 SVGAGI come from the germline V gene. The V segment lost 5 bases and the J segment 1 base; nucleotides outside the gene matches: 7. CDR3 in DNA: TGTGCCAGCAGTCGAACCGGACAGGGTTCCTACGAGCAGTACTTC. The encoded protein is CASSRTGQGSYEQYF.

This sequence joins TRBV27 and TRBJ1-5; tentatively, D is TRBD1 (6 bases). Trimming removed 5 bases at V and 3 bases at J, with 14 bases between. The CDR3 runs 15 residues. Germline V gene sequence: CDR1 MNHEY, CDR2 SMNVEV (reference sequence). The DNA for the CDR3 is TGTGCCAGCAGTCCATGGACAGACATCAATCAGCCCCAGCATTTT. Protein: CASSPWTDINQPQHF.

Comments on this clone: The same CDR3 arises from other DNA sequences in this sample as well. The chain carries TRBV5-1 and TRBJ2-5; 11 positions match TRBD1. This CDR3 is built from 15 residues. V dropped 2 bases and J dropped 5; count of bases not matched to a gene: 5. Germline assignment: CDR1 SGHRS and CDR2 YFSETQ. This chain's CDR3 is CASSFYGQGAETQYF. DNA of the CDR3: TGCGCCAGCAGCTTTTACGGACAGGGGGCCGAGACCCAGTACTTC. The entire variable domain, with the rest obtained from reference TRBV5-1 and TRBJ2-5, is as follows: KAGVTQTPRYLIKTRGQQVTLSCSPISGHRSVSWYQQTPGQGLQFLFEYFSETQRNKGNFPGRFSGRQFSNSRSEMNVSTLELGDSALYLCASSFYGQGAETQYFGPGTRLLVL.

The chain employs TRBV7-2 and TRBJ1-5; 7 nucleotides agree with TRBD1. The V and J ends lost 5 bases and 2 bases, in that order; junction bases with no gene match: 3. Germline CDR1 SGHTA, CDR2 FQGNSA. The CDR3 has 14 amino acids. This chain's CDR3 is CASSPGQGNQPQHF. DNA for the CDR3: TGTGCCAGCAGCCCAGGACAGGGCAATCAGCCCCAGCATTTT.

The chain carries TRBV28 and TRBJ1-5; TRBD1 matches 8 bases. After removal of 5 bases from V and 0 bases from J, the junction contained 6 bases not matched to a gene. The V gene's germline CDR1 is MDHEN and CDR2 SYDVKM. The CDR3 totals 16 residues. The CDR3 sequence: CASSPYRGDSNQPQHF. CDR3 nucleotides: TGTGCCAGCAGTCCGTACAGGGGGGATAGCAATCAGCCCCAGCATTTT.

The V and J genes are TRBV30 and TRBJ1-1; possibly TRBD1 for D (5 bases). Per the germline V gene, CDR1 is GTSNPN and CDR2 is SVGIG (reference sequence). V was trimmed by 4 bases and J by 1 base, leaving 13 bases between them. The CDR3 consists of 14 residues. CDR3 DNA: TGTGCCTGGAATCCAGGGAGGGCGAACACTGAAGCTTTCTTT. This gives the protein CAWNPGRANTEAFF.

This clone appeared a single time. V and J are TRBV4-3 and TRBJ2-5, with TRBD1 matching 9 bases. The V gene's germline CDR1 is LGHNA and CDR2 YSLEER. The CDR3 loop spans 15 amino acids. V was clipped by 2 bases and J by 1 base; unmatched bases: 2. The CDR3 sequence: CASSQWGQGQETQYF. CDR3 in DNA: TGCGCCAGCAGCCAATGGGGACAGGGCCAAGAGACCCAGTACTTC.

This clone was counted only a few times. The chain recombines TRBV7-2 with TRBJ1-2; 10 nucleotides match TRBD1. Germline values: CDR1 SGHTA, CDR2 FQGNSA. This CDR3 spans 15 amino acids. Losses at the gene ends were 1 base for V and 4 bases for J; bases not matched to a gene: 3. The DNA of the CDR3 is TGTGCCAGCAGCTTAGGACAGGGGGCCAGCTATGGCTACACCTTC. It codes for CASSLGQGASYGYTF.